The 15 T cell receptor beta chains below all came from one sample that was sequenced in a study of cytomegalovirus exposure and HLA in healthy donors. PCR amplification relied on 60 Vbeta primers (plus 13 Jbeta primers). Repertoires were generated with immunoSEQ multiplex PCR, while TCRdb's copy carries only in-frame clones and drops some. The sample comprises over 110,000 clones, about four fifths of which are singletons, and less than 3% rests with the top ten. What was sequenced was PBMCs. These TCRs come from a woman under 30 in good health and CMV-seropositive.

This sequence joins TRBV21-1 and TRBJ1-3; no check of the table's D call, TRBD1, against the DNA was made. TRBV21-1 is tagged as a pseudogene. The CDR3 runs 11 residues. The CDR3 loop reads CASSGNGPEYF. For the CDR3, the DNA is TGTGCCTCCTCAGGGAACGGCCCAGAATATTTT.

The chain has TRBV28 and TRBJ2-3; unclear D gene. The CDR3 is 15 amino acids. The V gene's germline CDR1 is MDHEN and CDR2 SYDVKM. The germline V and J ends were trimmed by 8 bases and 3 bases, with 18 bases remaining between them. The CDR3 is CASSLSPLFTDTQYF. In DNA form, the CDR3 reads TGTGCCAGCTCTCTCAGTCCCCTCTTTACAGATACGCAGTATTTT.

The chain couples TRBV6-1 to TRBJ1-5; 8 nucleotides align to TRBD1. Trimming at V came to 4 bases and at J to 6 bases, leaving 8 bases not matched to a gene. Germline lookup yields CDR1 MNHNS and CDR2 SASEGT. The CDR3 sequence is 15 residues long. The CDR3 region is CASSGQGLGGQPQHF. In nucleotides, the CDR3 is TGTGCCAGCAGTGGACAGGGGTTGGGGGGTCAGCCCCAGCATTTT.

The chain's CDR3 is CASSMPDRAHPTYGYTF. Here the CDR3 DNA reads TGTGCCAGTAGTATGCCGGACAGGGCCCACCCTACCTATGGCTACACCTTC. V usage is TRBV19 and J usage is TRBJ1-2; 8 bases fit TRBD1. From germline, CDR1 is LNHDA and CDR2 SQIVND (reference sequence). This CDR3 region has 17 residues. V dropped 3 bases and J dropped 4; count of bases not matched to a gene: 13.

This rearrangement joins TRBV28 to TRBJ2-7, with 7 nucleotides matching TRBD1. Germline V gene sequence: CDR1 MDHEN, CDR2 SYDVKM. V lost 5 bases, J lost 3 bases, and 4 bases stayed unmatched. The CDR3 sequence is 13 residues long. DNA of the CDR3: TGTGCCAGCAGTCAGGGGGACCTCTACGAGCAGTACTTC. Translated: CASSQGDLYEQYF.

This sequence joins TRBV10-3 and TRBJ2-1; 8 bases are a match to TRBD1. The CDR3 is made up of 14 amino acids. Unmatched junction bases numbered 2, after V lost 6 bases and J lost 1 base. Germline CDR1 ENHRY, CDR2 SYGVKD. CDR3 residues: CAISGQGSYNEQFF. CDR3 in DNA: TGTGCCATCAGCGGACAGGGATCCTACAATGAGCAGTTCTTC.

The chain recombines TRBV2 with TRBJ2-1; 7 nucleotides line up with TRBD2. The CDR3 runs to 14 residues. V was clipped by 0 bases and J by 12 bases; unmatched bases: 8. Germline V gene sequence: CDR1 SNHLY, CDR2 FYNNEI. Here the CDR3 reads CASSEAIRGGLQFF. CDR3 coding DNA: TGTGCCAGCAGTGAAGCCATTCGGGGAGGGTTGCAGTTCTTC. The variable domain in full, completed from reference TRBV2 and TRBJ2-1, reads EPEVTQTPSHQVTQMGQEVILRCVPISNHLYFYWYRQILGQKVEFLVSFYNNEISEKSEIFDDQFSVERPDGSNFTLKIRSTKLEDSAMYFCASSEAIRGGLQFFGPGTRLTVL.

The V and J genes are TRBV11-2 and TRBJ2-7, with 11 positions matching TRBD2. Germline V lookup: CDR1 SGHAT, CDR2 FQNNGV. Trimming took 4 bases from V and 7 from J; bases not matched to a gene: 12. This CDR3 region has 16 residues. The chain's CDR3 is CASSSRATSGGREQYF. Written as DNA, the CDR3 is TGTGCCAGCAGCTCCCGGGCTACTAGCGGGGGACGGGAGCAGTACTTC.

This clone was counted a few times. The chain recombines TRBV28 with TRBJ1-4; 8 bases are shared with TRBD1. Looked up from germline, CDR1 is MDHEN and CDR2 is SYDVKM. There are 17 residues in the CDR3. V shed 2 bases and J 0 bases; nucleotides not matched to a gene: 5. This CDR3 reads CASSLRTQGATNEKLFF. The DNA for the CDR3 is TGTGCCAGCAGTTTACGAACACAGGGGGCAACTAATGAAAAACTGTTTTTT.

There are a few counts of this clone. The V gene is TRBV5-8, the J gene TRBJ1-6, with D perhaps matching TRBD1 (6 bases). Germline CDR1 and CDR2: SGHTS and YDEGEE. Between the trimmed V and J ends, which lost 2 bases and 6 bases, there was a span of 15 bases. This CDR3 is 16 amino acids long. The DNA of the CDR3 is TGTGCCAGCAGCTTTACAGGGCCTCAGCTTAATTCACCCCTCCACTTT. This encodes CASSFTGPQLNSPLHF.

The CDR3 nucleotides are TGTGCCAGTAGCAATGTGGGGGTGGGCAGGGGGCTGGATGAGCAGTTCTTC. Its protein is CASSNVGVGRGLDEQFF. The V gene is TRBV19, the J gene TRBJ2-1, with TRBD1 matching over 8 bases. The ends lost 6 bases at V and 8 bases at J; junction bases unmatched: 18. The V gene's germline CDR1 is LNHDA and CDR2 SQIVND (reference sequence). The CDR3 has 17 amino acids.

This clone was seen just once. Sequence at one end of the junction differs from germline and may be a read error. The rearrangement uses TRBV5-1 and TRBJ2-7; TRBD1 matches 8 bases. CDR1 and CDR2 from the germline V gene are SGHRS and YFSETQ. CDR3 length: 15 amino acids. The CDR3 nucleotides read TGCACCAGCAGCTGGAGACACAGGGGGTCCTACGAGCAGTACTTC. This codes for CTSSWRHRGSYEQYF.

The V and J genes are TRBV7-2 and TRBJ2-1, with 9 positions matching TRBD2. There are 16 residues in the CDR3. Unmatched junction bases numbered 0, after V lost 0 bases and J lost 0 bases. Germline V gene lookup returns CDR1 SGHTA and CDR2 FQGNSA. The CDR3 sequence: CASSLALAGSYNEQFF. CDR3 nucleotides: TGTGCCAGCAGCTTAGCACTAGCGGGCTCCTACAATGAGCAGTTCTTC.

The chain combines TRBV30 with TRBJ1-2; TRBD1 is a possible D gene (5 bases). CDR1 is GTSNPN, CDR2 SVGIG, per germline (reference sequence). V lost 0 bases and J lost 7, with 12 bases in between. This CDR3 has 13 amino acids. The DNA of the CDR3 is TGTGCCTGGAGTGTACCCGGGGGGGGTGGCTACACCTTC. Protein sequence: CAWSVPGGGGYTF. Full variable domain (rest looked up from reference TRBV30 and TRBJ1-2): SQTIHQWPATLVQPVGSPLSLECTVEGTSNPNLYWYRQAAGRGLQLLFYSVGIGQISSEVPQNLSASRPQDRQFILSSKKLLLSDSGFYLCAWSVPGGGGYTFGSGTRLTVV.

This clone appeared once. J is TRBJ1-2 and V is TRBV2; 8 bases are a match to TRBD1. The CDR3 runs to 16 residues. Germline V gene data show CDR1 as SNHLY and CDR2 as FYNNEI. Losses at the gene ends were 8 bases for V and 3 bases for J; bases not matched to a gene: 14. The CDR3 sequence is CASAEELQGGDYGYTF. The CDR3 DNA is TGTGCCAGCGCAGAGGAATTACAGGGGGGAGACTATGGCTACACCTTC.